One and the same sample provided the 20 T cell receptor beta chains below, sequenced in a study of blood T cell repertoires in COVID-19. Only in-frame clones appear in the TCRdb table, and some are missing; sequencing was by immunoSEQ multiplex PCR. The repertoire holds about 70,000 clones, with roughly 86% as singletons. Sequencing used peripheral blood. These receptors originate from a man in his forties with COVID-19, enrolled during active disease.

This chain joins TRBV7-3 and TRBJ2-5; tentative D call: TRBD1 (7 bases). The germline V gene has CDR1 SGHTA and CDR2 FQGTGA. The CDR3 loop spans 14 amino acids. The V gene lost 2 bases and the J gene lost 2 bases, with 9 bases spanning the gap. CDR3 sequence (DNA): TGTGCCAGCAGCTTACAGGGGGGACAAGAGACCCAGTACTTC. This codes for CASSLQGGQETQYF.

This clone showed up just once. The genes are TRBV6-5 and TRBJ1-2, with 7 bases matching TRBD1. Germline V gene sequence: CDR1 MNHEY, CDR2 SVGAGI. V shed 7 bases, J shed 4 bases, and the junction held 6 bases outside the gene matches. The length of the CDR3 is 13 residues. The CDR3 bases are TGTGCCAGCAACGCAGGGGGTTCCTATGGCTACACCTTC. It specifies CASNAGGSYGYTF.

CDR3 nucleotide sequence: TGTGCCAGCAGTTATCAGGCAGGGCCCCCATACTATGGCTACACCTTC. Amino acids: CASSYQAGPPYYGYTF. The chain joins TRBV6-5 to TRBJ1-2; D is possibly TRBD1 (5 bases). Trimming stripped 3 bases from V and 3 bases from J, with 17 bases between. The CDR3 loop spans 16 amino acids. Germline V gene lookup returns CDR1 MNHEY and CDR2 SVGAGI.

The J gene is TRBJ1-4, the V gene TRBV27; D not resolved. The germline gives CDR1 MNHEY, CDR2 SMNVEV (reference sequence). CDR3 length equals 13 residues. V shed 4 bases and J shed 5 bases, with 8 bases lying between them. CDR3 sequence (DNA): TGTGCCAGCAGTTACCAGTACAATGAAAAACTGTTTTTT. This encodes CASSYQYNEKLFF.

Turning to this clone: Its ends do not fully match the called genes, so a read error is possible. CDR3 coding DNA: TGTGCCAGTAGTGTAGACAGGGGGGTCAATGAGCAGTTCTTC. Its protein is CASSVDRGVNEQFF. The chain is built from TRBV19 and TRBJ2-1, with 9 positions matching TRBD1. The CDR3 extends over 14 amino acids. Germline CDR1 is LNHDA and CDR2 is SQIVND (reference sequence).

This clone came up once. The chain is built from TRBV7-6 and TRBJ1-1; D unresolved. This CDR3 is built from 14 residues. V lost 2 bases to trimming and J lost 0 bases, with 7 bases between them. The V gene's germline CDR1 is SGHVS and CDR2 FNYEAQ. The CDR3 nucleotides are TGTGCCAGCAGCTTACCCCCAATGAACACTGAAGCTTTCTTT. It is translated as CASSLPPMNTEAFF.

This clone was seen just once. The chain links TRBV30 to TRBJ2-3, with 9 nucleotides matching TRBD1. Trimming at V came to 2 bases and at J to 6 bases, leaving 9 bases not matched to a gene. The length of the CDR3 is 15 residues. The germline gives CDR1 GTSNPN, CDR2 SVGIG (reference sequence). The CDR3 region is CAWSLFTGGQDTQYF. The DNA of the CDR3 is TGTGCCTGGAGTCTATTTACAGGGGGCCAGGATACGCAGTATTTT.

The chain joins TRBV19 to TRBJ2-3, with D perhaps TRBD1 (6 bases). The germline V gene has CDR1 LNHDA and CDR2 SQIVND (reference sequence). The V gene lost 5 bases and the J gene lost 6 bases, with 18 bases spanning the gap. The CDR3 contains 15 residues. CDR3 sequence reads: CASSPDRGVLDTQYF. The CDR3 DNA follows: TGTGCCAGTAGTCCGGACAGAGGGGTCCTCGATACGCAGTATTTT. Combining the CDR3 with reference TRBV19 and TRBJ2-3 gives the whole variable domain DGGITQSPKYLFRKEGQNVTLSCEQNLNHDAMYWYRQDPGQGLRLIYYSQIVNDFQKGDIAEGYSVSREKKESFPLTVTSAQKNPTAFYLCASSPDRGVLDTQYFGPGTRLTVL.

V and J are TRBV7-9 and TRBJ2-5; TRBD1 matches 7 bases. This CDR3 spans 15 amino acids. After removal of 5 bases from V and 5 bases from J, the junction contained 11 bases not matched to a gene. Germline CDR1 is SEHNR and CDR2 is FQNEAQ (reference sequence). The CDR3 reads CASSRERGRKETQYF. In DNA, the CDR3 is TGTGCCAGCAGCCGAGAGAGGGGGCGGAAGGAGACCCAGTACTTC. Based on the CDR3 plus reference TRBV7-9 and TRBJ2-5, the full variable domain is DTGVSQNPRHKITKRGQNVTFRCDPISEHNRLYWYRQTLGQGPEFLTYFQNEAQLEKSRLLSDRFSAERPKGSFSTLEIQRTEQGDSAMYLCASSRERGRKETQYFGPGTRLLVL.

The V call is TRBV27, the J call TRBJ2-3; D possibly corresponds to TRBD1 (6 bases). Trimming took 4 bases from V and 2 from J, leaving 19 bases between them. This CDR3 is 17 amino acids long. CDR1 is MNHEY, CDR2 SMNVEV, per germline (reference sequence). CDR3 amino acids: CASSSPGQHAITDTQYF. The CDR3 DNA follows: TGTGCCAGCAGTTCACCCGGACAGCACGCTATCACAGATACGCAGTATTTT.

The rearrangement links TRBV9 to TRBJ2-1, with D possibly being TRBD2 (6 bases). Germline V CDR1 and CDR2: SGDLS, YYNGEE. This CDR3 comprises 15 residues. Trimming removed 4 bases from V and 5 bases from J, with 16 bases in between. CDR3 region: CASSSGLTRDNEQFF. CDR3 DNA sequence: TGTGCCAGCAGCTCAGGACTAACTAGAGACAATGAGCAGTTCTTC.

The rearrangement uses TRBV19 and TRBJ1-2; tentative D call: TRBD1 (5 bases). This CDR3 has 15 residues. V shed 10 bases and J shed 0 bases, with 18 bases lying between them. The germline V gene has CDR1 LNHDA and CDR2 SQIVND (reference sequence). The CDR3 loop reads CATGGGRGANYGYTF. The CDR3 DNA reads TGTGCCACCGGTGGGGGGAGAGGAGCTAACTATGGCTACACCTTC.

The genes are TRBV5-1 and TRBJ2-7; 7 bases are shared with TRBD1. The CDR3 sequence is 14 residues long. The germline gives CDR1 SGHRS, CDR2 YFSETQ. After removal of 4 bases from V and 4 bases from J, the junction contained 8 bases not matched to a gene. CDR3 residues: CASSVTTGDYEQYF. CDR3 bases: TGCGCCAGCAGCGTTACTACAGGGGATTACGAGCAGTACTTC.

The CDR3 loop is CASSLFPDRVYNEQFF. The CDR3 nucleotides are TGTGCCAGCAGCCTGTTCCCCGACAGGGTTTACAATGAGCAGTTCTTC. V and J are TRBV3-1 (or the pseudogene TRBV3-2) and TRBJ2-1; 7 nucleotides agree with TRBD1. CDR1 LGHDT and CDR2 YNNKEL come from the germline V gene (reference sequence). This CDR3 is 16 amino acids long. V lost 4 bases and J lost 4; bases outside the gene matches: 10.

The chain uses TRBV7-2 and TRBJ2-3; a weak D match, TRBD2 (6 bases). V lost 5 bases to trimming and J lost 2 bases, with 26 bases between them. CDR1 and CDR2 (germline): SGHTA, FQGNSA. This CDR3 contains 19 residues. CDR3 sequence reads: CASSISRGEAQTYTDTQYF. The DNA for the CDR3 is TGTGCCAGCAGCATCAGCCGTGGGGAGGCTCAAACCTACACAGATACGCAGTATTTT.

This rearrangement joins TRBV9 to TRBJ1-4; D may be TRBD1 (5 bases). Germline CDR1 SGDLS, CDR2 YYNGEE. CDR3 length: 16 amino acids. V lost 4 bases and J lost 7, with 20 bases in between. CDR3 DNA: TGTGCCAGCAGCCAAGGAGTGGGGGGACTTACTGAAAAACTGTTTTTT. Its protein is CASSQGVGGLTEKLFF.

The V call is TRBV19, the J call TRBJ1-1, with 11 bases lining up with TRBD1. CDR1 and CDR2 from the germline V gene are LNHDA and SQIVND (reference sequence). V shed 9 bases and J 4 bases; nucleotides not matched to a gene: 4. This CDR3 contains 13 residues. This CDR3 reads CASSDRGLTEAFF. Written as DNA, the CDR3 is TGTGCCAGCTCGGACAGGGGGCTCACTGAAGCTTTCTTT.

The chain couples TRBV27 to TRBJ1-5; D not certain. V was pared by 4 bases and J by 0 bases, with 4 bases between. The germline CDR1 and CDR2 sequences are MNHEY and SMNVEV (reference sequence). CDR3 size: 13 residues. In DNA form, the CDR3 reads TGTGCCAGCAGTTCTTATAGCAATCAGCCCCAGCATTTT. Protein: CASSSYSNQPQHF.

J is TRBJ1-1 and V is TRBV5-1; 8 bases map to TRBD1. This CDR3 is built from 17 residues. The germline gives CDR1 SGHRS, CDR2 YFSETQ. Unmatched junction bases numbered 12, after V lost 4 bases and J lost 1 base. The CDR3 is CASSPRWGQASNTEAFF. CDR3 bases: TGCGCCAGCAGCCCACGTTGGGGACAGGCATCGAACACTGAAGCTTTCTTT.

This clone was seen only a few times. The chain has TRBV27 and TRBJ2-7, with D tentatively TRBD1 (6 bases). The V end lost 5 bases, the J end lost 0 bases, and 8 bases lay between the germline ends. This CDR3 is 13 amino acids long. Per the germline V gene, CDR1 is MNHEY and CDR2 is SMNVEV (reference sequence). DNA of the CDR3: TGTGCCAGCAGTCGACAGGACTCCTACGAGCAGTACTTC. Amino acid sequence: CASSRQDSYEQYF.